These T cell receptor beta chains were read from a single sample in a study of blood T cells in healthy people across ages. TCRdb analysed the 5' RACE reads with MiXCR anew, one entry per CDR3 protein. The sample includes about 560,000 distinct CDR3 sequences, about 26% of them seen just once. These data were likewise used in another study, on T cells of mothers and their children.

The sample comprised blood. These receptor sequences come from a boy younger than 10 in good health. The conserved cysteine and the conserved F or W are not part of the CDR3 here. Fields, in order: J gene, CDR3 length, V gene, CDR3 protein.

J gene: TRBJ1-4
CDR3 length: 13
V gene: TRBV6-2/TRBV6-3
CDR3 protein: ASRPSTGTAEKLF

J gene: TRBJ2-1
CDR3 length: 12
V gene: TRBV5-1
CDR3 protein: ASSQPRGLAVQS

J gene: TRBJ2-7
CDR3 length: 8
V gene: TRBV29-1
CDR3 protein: SVEEAKQY

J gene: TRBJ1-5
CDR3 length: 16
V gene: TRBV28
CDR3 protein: ASSRGQGWLRSNQPQH

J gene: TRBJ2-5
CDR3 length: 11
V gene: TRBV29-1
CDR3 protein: SVGGGPQEAQY

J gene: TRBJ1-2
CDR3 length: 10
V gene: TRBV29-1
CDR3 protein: SVVRGQEGYT

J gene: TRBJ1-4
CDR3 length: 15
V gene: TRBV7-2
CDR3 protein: ASSSATGQGWGEKLF

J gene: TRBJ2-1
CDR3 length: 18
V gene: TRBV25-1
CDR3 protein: ASSPSSRRVSGRRYNEQF

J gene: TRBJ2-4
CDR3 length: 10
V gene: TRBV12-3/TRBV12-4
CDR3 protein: ASSLVKNIQY

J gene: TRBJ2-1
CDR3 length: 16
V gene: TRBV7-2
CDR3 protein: ASSLAPPQGTVYNEQF

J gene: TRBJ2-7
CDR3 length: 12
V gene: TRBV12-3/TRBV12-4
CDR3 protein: VSSLVGGTYEQY

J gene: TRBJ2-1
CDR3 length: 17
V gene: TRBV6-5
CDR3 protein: ASSSFSLGTSGAYNEQF

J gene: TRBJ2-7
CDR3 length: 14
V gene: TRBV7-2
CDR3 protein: ASSLGLAGVLGEQY

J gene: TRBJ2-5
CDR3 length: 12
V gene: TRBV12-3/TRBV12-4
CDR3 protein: ASKMTVDQETQY

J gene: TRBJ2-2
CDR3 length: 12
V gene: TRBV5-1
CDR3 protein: ASSLEGGTGELF

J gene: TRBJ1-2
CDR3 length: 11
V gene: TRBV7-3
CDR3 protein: ASSPGRDYGYT

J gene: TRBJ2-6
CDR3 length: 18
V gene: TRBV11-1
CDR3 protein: ASSTLGASGASSGTNVLT

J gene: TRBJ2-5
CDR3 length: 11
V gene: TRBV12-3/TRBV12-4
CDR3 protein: ASNLGTGEAQY

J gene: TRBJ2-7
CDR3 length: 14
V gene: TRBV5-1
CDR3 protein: ASSLGRLAGAYEQY

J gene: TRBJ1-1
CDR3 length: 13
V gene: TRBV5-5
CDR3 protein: ASSLVRQGGSEAF

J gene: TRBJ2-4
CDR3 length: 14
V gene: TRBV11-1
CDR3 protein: ASSSGTGGMKNIQY

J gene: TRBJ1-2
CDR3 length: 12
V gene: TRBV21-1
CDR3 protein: ASRTDTGPAGYT

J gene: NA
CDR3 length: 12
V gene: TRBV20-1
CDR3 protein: SASGGTSGYEQY

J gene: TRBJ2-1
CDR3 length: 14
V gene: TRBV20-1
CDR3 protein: SARDQMGLSGNEQF

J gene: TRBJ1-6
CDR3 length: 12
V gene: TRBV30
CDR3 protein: AWSRGTANSPLH

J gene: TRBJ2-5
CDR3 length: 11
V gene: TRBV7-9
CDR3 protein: ASSLVNAETQY